The 25 T cell receptor beta chains listed next were all sequenced from one sample in a study of patients and donors after allogeneic stem cell transplantation. One entry per CDR3 protein results from TCRdb running MiXCR on the RT-PCR reads. Among approximately 88,000 distinct CDR3 sequences listed, 5% were seen once. The specimen sequenced was blood, either unsorted or a sorted T cell fraction (not recorded which). These TCRs come from a human donor who was either an allogeneic HSCT recipient or a stem cell or donor lymphocyte infusion donor (not recorded which). It is not recorded whose cells these are; they may come from a transplant donor.

The sample holds many counts of this clonotype. The chain's CDR3 is CSASMRDPYEQYF. The CDR3 bases are TGCAGTGCTAGCATGCGAGACCCTTACGAGCAGTACTTC. This rearrangement joins TRBV20-1 to TRBJ2-7, with no clear D. The germline V and J ends were trimmed by 3 bases and 4 bases, with 13 bases remaining between them. CDR3 length: 13 residues. CDR1 is DFQATT and CDR2 is SNEGSKA in the germline V gene (reference sequence).

There are many counts of this clonotype. The J gene is TRBJ2-1, the V gene TRBV9, with 12 bases matching TRBD2. V was clipped by 4 bases and J by 4 bases; unmatched bases: 12. The CDR3 is made up of 18 amino acids. CDR1 SGDLS and CDR2 YYNGEE come from the germline V gene. The CDR3 DNA is TGTGCCAGCAGCCGGACTCCACCGGGACTAGCGGGTTACAATGAGCAGTTCTTC. Protein sequence: CASSRTPPGLAGYNEQFF.

This clonotype was recorded at least ten times. The V and J genes are TRBV11-2 and TRBJ2-5, with D maybe TRBD2 (5 bases). The CDR3 contains 16 residues. Trimming left V 0 bases short and J 9 bases short, with 20 bases between. Germline-derived CDR1 and CDR2 are SGHAT and FQNNGV. This CDR3 is CASSLDWLVGVQPQYF. The CDR3 DNA reads as TGTGCCAGCAGCTTAGATTGGTTGGTGGGAGTCCAACCCCAGTACTTC.

This clonotype was counted many times. The rearrangement links TRBV5-6 to TRBJ2-7; possible D gene TRBD1, 5 bases. Trimming took 0 bases from V and 1 from J, leaving 11 bases between them. The CDR3 is 15 residues long. Looked up from germline, CDR1 is SGHDT and CDR2 is YYEEEE. CDR3 amino acids: CASSLVGAGSYEQYF. Here the CDR3 DNA reads TGTGCCAGCAGCTTGGTAGGGGCTGGGTCCTACGAGCAGTACTTC.

In DNA form, the CDR3 reads TGTGCCAGTAGTATAACTAGCGGGAGTTTCTACAATGAGCAGTTCTTC. Protein product: CASSITSGSFYNEQFF. This chain links TRBV19 with TRBJ2-1; 11 positions agree with TRBD2. This CDR3 comprises 16 residues. Per the germline V gene, CDR1 is LNHDA and CDR2 is SQIVND (reference sequence). The V gene end was trimmed by 2 bases and the J gene end by 3 bases; junction bases not matched to a gene: 3.

This clonotype was observed at least ten times. The chain couples TRBV7-3 to TRBJ1-1; D is undetermined. The CDR3 is 13 amino acids. CDR1 and CDR2 (germline): SGHTA, FQGTGA. Trimming left V 5 bases short and J 3 bases short, with 10 bases between. CDR3 amino acids: CASSPSLDTEAFF. Written as DNA, the CDR3 is TGTGCCAGCAGCCCCTCCCTGGACACTGAAGCTTTCTTT. Complete variable domain (other parts from reference TRBV7-3 and TRBJ1-1): GAGVSQTPSNKVTEKGKYVELRCDPISGHTALYWYRQSLGQGPEFLIYFQGTGAADDSGLPNDRFFAVRPEGSVSTLKIQRTERGDSAVYLCASSPSLDTEAFFGQGTRLTVV.

The table lists this clonotype with many counts. The J gene is TRBJ2-3, the V gene TRBV5-4, with a possible D match to TRBD1 (6 bases). Germline V gene sequence: CDR1 SGHNT, CDR2 YYREEE (reference sequence). Trimming left V 4 bases short and J 1 base short, with 16 bases between. The CDR3 is made up of 16 amino acids. Written as DNA, the CDR3 is TGTGCCAGCAGCGGGTCACAGGGATTCGGCACAGATACGCAGTATTTT. Residues: CASSGSQGFGTDTQYF. The variable domain in full, with the rest retrieved from reference TRBV5-4 and TRBJ2-3, is ETGVTQSPTHLIKTRGQQVTLRCSSQSGHNTVSWYQQALGQGPQFIFQYYREEENGRGNFPPRFSGLQFPNYSSELNVNALELDDSALYLCASSGSQGFGTDTQYFGPGTRLTVL.

This clonotype was detected ten times or more. The chain carries TRBV24-1 and TRBJ2-1; TRBD2 matches at 11 bases. The J segment lost 12 bases and the V segment lost 1 base, leaving 1 base of the junction unmatched. The germline V gene has CDR1 KGHDR and CDR2 SFDVKD. The CDR3 is 13 amino acids. This CDR3 reads CATSDLTSGRQFF. CDR3 in DNA: TGTGCCACCAGTGATTTAACTAGCGGGAGGCAGTTCTTC.

This clonotype counts as medium-sized. The rearrangement uses TRBV4-2 and TRBJ1-1; TRBD1 aligns across 7 bases. The germline gives CDR1 LGHNA, CDR2 YNFKEQ. The trim removed 10 bases at V and 2 bases at J, leaving 13 bases unmatched. The length of the CDR3 is 15 residues. The CDR3 DNA sequence: TGTGCCACCCGCGGGGGGGGACAGTCAAACACTGAAGCTTTCTTT. This codes for CATRGGGQSNTEAFF.

This clonotype appeared many times. This chain joins TRBV11-1 and TRBJ2-3; D may be TRBD1 (5 bases). The CDR3 contains 15 residues. The germline V and J ends were trimmed by 5 bases and 4 bases, with 16 bases remaining between them. The germline V gene has CDR1 SGHAT and CDR2 FQDESV (reference sequence). The CDR3 region has the DNA TGTGCCAGCAGCCAAAGGTTAGGGGATTCAGATACGCAGTATTTT. Its protein is CASSQRLGDSDTQYF.

The sample holds many counts of this clonotype. The chain carries TRBV2 and TRBJ1-1; no definite D call. Trimming cost V 6 bases and J 2 bases, with 13 bases left between them. Germline assignment: CDR1 SNHLY and CDR2 FYNNEI. The CDR3 extends over 14 amino acids. The CDR3 spells CASRDRASNTEAFF. In DNA form, the CDR3 reads TGTGCCAGCAGGGACCGAGCCAGCAACACTGAAGCTTTCTTT.

This clonotype was recorded a few times. The gene calls are TRBV2 and TRBJ2-1; unclear D gene. Trimming cost V 4 bases and J 14 bases, with 3 bases left between them. The CDR3 extends over 8 amino acids. Germline V gives CDR1 SNHLY, CDR2 FYNNEI. The CDR3 DNA reads as TGTGCCAGCAGTGGGGAGTTCTTC. This codes for CASSGEFF. Together with reference TRBV2 and TRBJ2-1, the CDR3 gives the full variable domain: EPEVTQTPSHQVTQMGQEVILRCVPISNHLYFYWYRQILGQKVEFLVSFYNNEISEKSEIFDDQFSVERPDGSNFTLKIRSTKLEDSAMYFCASSGEFFGPGTRLTVL.

The chain uses TRBV7-3 and TRBJ2-3; D not resolved. Germline CDR1 and CDR2: SGHTA and FQGTGA. The CDR3 extends over 13 amino acids. Trimming shortened V by 4 bases and J by 3 bases, and 8 bases separated the two germline ends. DNA for the CDR3: TGTGCCAGCAGCTCCGCAGAAACAGATACGCAGTATTTT. Translating gives CASSSAETDTQYF.

The rearrangement joins TRBV18 to TRBJ2-1, with D perhaps TRBD2 (5 bases). Germline CDR1 KGHSH, CDR2 LQKENI. This CDR3 spans 14 amino acids. The ends were cut back, 2 bases at V and 7 bases at J, with 12 bases in the middle. The DNA of the CDR3 is TGTGCCAGCTCACCAAGCTGGGAGAGAAATGAGCAGTTCTTC. It yields the protein CASSPSWERNEQFF.

This clonotype was seen a handful of times. This chain joins TRBV7-3 and TRBJ2-3, with 10 bases aligning to TRBD2. Germline V gene data show CDR1 as SGHTA and CDR2 as FQGTGA. Germline trimming cut 4 bases from V and 6 bases from J; bases unmatched to any gene: 1. This CDR3 has 13 amino acids. CDR3: CASSSSGSDTQYF. In DNA, the CDR3 is TGTGCCAGCAGCTCTAGCGGGAGTGATACGCAGTATTTT.

This clonotype was found many times. This chain links TRBV20-1 with TRBJ2-1, with TRBD2 as a possible D gene (7 bases). Trimming removed 4 bases at V and 4 bases at J, with 17 bases between. The CDR3 totals 15 residues. Germline-derived CDR1 and CDR2 are DFQATT and SNEGSKA (reference sequence). DNA for the CDR3: TGCAGTGCTATGAAAGGGGGGGAACTTTACAATGAGCAGTTCTTC. Amino acids: CSAMKGGELYNEQFF.

The rearrangement uses TRBV20-1 and TRBJ1-6; D possibly corresponds to TRBD1 (5 bases). The CDR3 consists of 13 residues. Trimming cost V 5 bases and J 7 bases, with 12 bases left between them. Germline V gene lookup returns CDR1 DFQATT and CDR2 SNEGSKA (reference sequence). As DNA, the CDR3 is TGCAGTGCTTTGACAGAGGGCAATTCACCCCTCCACTTT. Translating it yields CSALTEGNSPLHF.

This clonotype was counted a few times. The chain recombines TRBV5-4 with TRBJ1-1; no clear D. This CDR3 spans 14 amino acids. Germline loops: CDR1 SGHNT, CDR2 YYREEE (reference sequence). V was clipped by 3 bases and J by 0 bases, with 9 bases between them. CDR3 sequence (DNA): TGTGCCAGCAGCTACGGGATAGTGAACACTGAAGCTTTCTTT. Residues: CASSYGIVNTEAFF.

This clonotype has at least ten counts. The V and J genes are TRBV4-2 and TRBJ2-1, with D possibly being TRBD2 (6 bases). The CDR3 loop spans 16 amino acids. Germline V gene data show CDR1 as LGHNA and CDR2 as YNFKEQ. V was shortened by 0 bases and J by 3 bases, with 12 bases between the two germline ends. The DNA for the CDR3 is TGTGCCAGCAGCCAAGATACCCTTAGCGGCTACAATGAGCAGTTCTTC. The encoded protein is CASSQDTLSGYNEQFF.

This clonotype qualifies as medium-sized. This chain uses TRBV12-3 or TRBV12-4 with TRBJ1-2; the D is unclear. The CDR3 consists of 13 residues. V shed 7 bases and J shed 7 bases, with 16 bases lying between them. CDR3 in amino acids: CASTTGRAGGYTF. The CDR3 DNA is TGTGCCAGCACCACCGGGAGGGCGGGTGGCTACACCTTC.

This clonotype was found many times. J is TRBJ2-7 and V is TRBV7-8; 8 bases line up with TRBD2. This CDR3 has 14 residues. From germline, CDR1 is SGHVS and CDR2 FQNEAQ. V trimming: 5 bases; J trimming: 3 bases; junction bases outside the gene matches: 6. The CDR3 DNA reads TGTGCCAGCAGCCTTAGCGGGATAGGCTACGAGCAGTACTTC. It yields the protein CASSLSGIGYEQYF. Together with reference TRBV7-8 and TRBJ2-7, the CDR3 gives the full variable domain: GAGVSQSPRYKVAKRGQDVALRCDPISGHVSLFWYQQALGQGPEFLTYFQNEAQLDKSGLPSDRFFAERPEGSVSTLKIQRTQQEDSAVYLCASSLSGIGYEQYFGPGTRLTVT.

This clonotype appeared many times. The chain carries TRBV20-1 and TRBJ2-1; 7 nucleotides agree with TRBD1. The CDR3 is 14 amino acids. Looked up from germline, CDR1 is DFQATT and CDR2 is SNEGSKA (reference sequence). The V gene end was trimmed by 4 bases and the J gene end by 2 bases; junction bases not matched to a gene: 5. The CDR3 region is CSAITGTAYNEQFF. CDR3 nucleotides: TGCAGTGCTATAACCGGGACAGCCTACAATGAGCAGTTCTTC.

This rearrangement joins TRBV9 to TRBJ2-3; TRBD1 is a possible D gene (6 bases). V was pared by 4 bases and J by 2 bases, with 11 bases between. The germline V gene encodes CDR1 SGDLS and CDR2 YYNGEE. CDR3 size: 14 residues. The DNA of the CDR3 is TGTGCCAGCAGCCCACGGACAGTCACAGATACGCAGTATTTT. Amino acid sequence: CASSPRTVTDTQYF.

This clonotype was detected many times. The V call is TRBV5-6, the J call TRBJ2-5; 7 bases are a match to TRBD2. CDR3 length: 12 residues. J was trimmed by 9 bases and V by 2 bases; bases with no gene match: 4. Germline lookup yields CDR1 SGHDT and CDR2 YYEEEE. The chain's CDR3 is CASSFGREAQYF. The CDR3 DNA sequence: TGTGCCAGCAGCTTCGGACGGGAGGCCCAGTACTTC.

This clonotype was counted many times. The V gene is TRBV5-1, the J gene TRBJ2-1, with TRBD2 matching 12 bases. The trim removed 2 bases at V and 8 bases at J, leaving 5 bases unmatched. The CDR3 sequence is 15 residues long. Germline loops: CDR1 SGHRS, CDR2 YFSETQ. The CDR3 nucleotides read TGCGCCAGCAGCTTTCTAGCGGGAGGGGACGATGAGCAGTTCTTC. Translation gives CASSFLAGGDDEQFF. The full variable domain, its missing parts supplied by reference TRBV5-1 and TRBJ2-1, is KAGVTQTPRYLIKTRGQQVTLSCSPISGHRSVSWYQQTPGQGLQFLFEYFSETQRNKGNFPGRFSGRQFSNSRSEMNVSTLELGDSALYLCASSFLAGGDDEQFFGPGTRLTVL.